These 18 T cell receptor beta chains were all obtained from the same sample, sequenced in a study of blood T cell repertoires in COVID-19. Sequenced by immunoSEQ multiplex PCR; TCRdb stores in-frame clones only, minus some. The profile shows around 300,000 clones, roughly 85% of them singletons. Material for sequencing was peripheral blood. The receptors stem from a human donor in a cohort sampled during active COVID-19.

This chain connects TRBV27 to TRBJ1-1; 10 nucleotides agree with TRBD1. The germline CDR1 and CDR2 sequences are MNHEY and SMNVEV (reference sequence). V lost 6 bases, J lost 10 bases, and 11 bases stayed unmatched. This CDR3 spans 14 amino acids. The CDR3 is CASSPGQGVIGAFF. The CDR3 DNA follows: TGTGCCAGCAGCCCTGGACAGGGGGTGATTGGAGCTTTCTTT.

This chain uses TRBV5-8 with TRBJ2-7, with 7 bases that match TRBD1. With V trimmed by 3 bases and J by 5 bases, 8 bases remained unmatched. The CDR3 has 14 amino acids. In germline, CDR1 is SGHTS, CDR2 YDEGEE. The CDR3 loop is CASSSQTGVNEQYF. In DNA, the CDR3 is TGTGCCAGCAGCTCCCAAACAGGGGTAAACGAGCAGTACTTC.

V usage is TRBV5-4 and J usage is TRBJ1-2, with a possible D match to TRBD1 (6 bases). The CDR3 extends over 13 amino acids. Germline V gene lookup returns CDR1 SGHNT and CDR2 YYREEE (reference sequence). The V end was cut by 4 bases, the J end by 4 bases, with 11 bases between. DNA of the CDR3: TGTGCCAGCAGCCTACAGACAGGCTATGGCTACACCTTC. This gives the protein CASSLQTGYGYTF.

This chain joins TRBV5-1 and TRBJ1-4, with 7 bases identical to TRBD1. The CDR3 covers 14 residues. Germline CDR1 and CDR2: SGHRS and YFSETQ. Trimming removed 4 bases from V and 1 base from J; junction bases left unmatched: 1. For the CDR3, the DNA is TGCGCCAGCAGCCAGGGGGTAACTAATGAAAAACTGTTTTTT. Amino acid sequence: CASSQGVTNEKLFF. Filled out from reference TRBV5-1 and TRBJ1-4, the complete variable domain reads KAGVTQTPRYLIKTRGQQVTLSCSPISGHRSVSWYQQTPGQGLQFLFEYFSETQRNKGNFPGRFSGRQFSNSRSEMNVSTLELGDSALYLCASSQGVTNEKLFFGSGTQLSVL.

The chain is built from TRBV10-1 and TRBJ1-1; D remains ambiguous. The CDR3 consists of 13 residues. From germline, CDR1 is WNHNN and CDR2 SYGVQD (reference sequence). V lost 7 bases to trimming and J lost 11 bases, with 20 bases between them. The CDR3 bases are TGCGCCAGCATCCCCGTGTGCACAGTTGAGGCTTTCTTT. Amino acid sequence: CASIPVCTVEAFF.

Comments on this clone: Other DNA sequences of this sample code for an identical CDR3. The CDR3 here is CASSLLAGAYNEQFF. In DNA, the CDR3 is TGTGCCAGCAGCTTACTAGCGGGGGCCTACAATGAGCAGTTCTTC. The V and J genes are TRBV7-3 and TRBJ2-1; 10 bases map to TRBD2. V lost 2 bases to trimming and J lost 2 bases; unmatched junction nucleotides: 0. The CDR3 totals 15 residues. CDR1 and CDR2 (germline): SGHTA, FQGTGA. Full variable domain (rest looked up from reference TRBV7-3 and TRBJ2-1): GAGVSQTPSNKVTEKGKYVELRCDPISGHTALYWYRQSLGQGPEFLIYFQGTGAADDSGLPNDRFFAVRPEGSVSTLKIQRTERGDSAVYLCASSLLAGAYNEQFFGPGTRLTVL.

The CDR3: CASSLTAGGSYEQYF. The CDR3 bases are TGTGCCAGCAGCTTAACGGCGGGGGGTTCCTACGAGCAGTACTTC. The J gene is TRBJ2-7, the V gene TRBV7-3; 8 bases match TRBD2. This CDR3 has 15 residues. Germline V gene data show CDR1 as SGHTA and CDR2 as FQGTGA. V shed 0 bases, J shed 1 base, and the junction held 2 bases outside the gene matches.

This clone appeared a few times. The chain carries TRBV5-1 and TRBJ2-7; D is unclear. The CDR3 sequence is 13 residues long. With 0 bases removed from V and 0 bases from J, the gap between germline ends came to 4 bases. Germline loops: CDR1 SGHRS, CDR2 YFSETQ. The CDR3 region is CASSLDHSYEQYF. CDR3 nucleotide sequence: TGCGCCAGCAGCTTGGATCACTCCTACGAGCAGTACTTC. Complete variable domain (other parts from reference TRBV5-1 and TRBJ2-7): KAGVTQTPRYLIKTRGQQVTLSCSPISGHRSVSWYQQTPGQGLQFLFEYFSETQRNKGNFPGRFSGRQFSNSRSEMNVSTLELGDSALYLCASSLDHSYEQYFGPGTRLTVT.

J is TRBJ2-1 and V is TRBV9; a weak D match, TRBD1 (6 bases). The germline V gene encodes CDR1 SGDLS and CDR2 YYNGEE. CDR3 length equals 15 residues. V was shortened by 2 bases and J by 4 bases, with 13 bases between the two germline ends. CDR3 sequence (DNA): TGTGCCAGCAGCGTCGGGCAGGGGCTTTACAATGAGCAGTTCTTC. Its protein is CASSVGQGLYNEQFF.

The DNA of the CDR3 is TGCGCCAGCAGCTTGGTGACTACCTCTGGGAATGAGCAGTTCTTC. Translating it yields CASSLVTTSGNEQFF. The chain links TRBV5-1 to TRBJ2-1; tentatively, D is TRBD2 (5 bases). Between the trimmed V and J ends, which lost 0 bases and 7 bases, there was a span of 14 bases. Germline CDR1 and CDR2: SGHRS and YFSETQ. The CDR3 length is 15 residues.

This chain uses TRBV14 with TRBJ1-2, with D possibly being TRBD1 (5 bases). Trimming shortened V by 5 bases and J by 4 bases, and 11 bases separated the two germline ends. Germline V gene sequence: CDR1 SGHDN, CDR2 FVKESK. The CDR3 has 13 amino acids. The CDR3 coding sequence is TGTGCCAGCAGCACGGGGGTCAGCTATGGCTACACCTTC. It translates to CASSTGVSYGYTF.

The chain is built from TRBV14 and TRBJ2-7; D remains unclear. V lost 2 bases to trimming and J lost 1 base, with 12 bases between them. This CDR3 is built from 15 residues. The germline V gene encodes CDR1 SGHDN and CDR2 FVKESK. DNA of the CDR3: TGTGCCAGCAGCCAATTCGGAGAGGAATCCTACGAGCAGTACTTC. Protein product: CASSQFGEESYEQYF.

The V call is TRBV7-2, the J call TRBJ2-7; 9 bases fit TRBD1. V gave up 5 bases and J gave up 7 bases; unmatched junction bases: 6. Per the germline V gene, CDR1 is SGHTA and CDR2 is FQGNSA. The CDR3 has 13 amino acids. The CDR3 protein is CASSPTGGWEQYF. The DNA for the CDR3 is TGTGCCAGCAGCCCGACAGGGGGTTGGGAGCAGTACTTC.

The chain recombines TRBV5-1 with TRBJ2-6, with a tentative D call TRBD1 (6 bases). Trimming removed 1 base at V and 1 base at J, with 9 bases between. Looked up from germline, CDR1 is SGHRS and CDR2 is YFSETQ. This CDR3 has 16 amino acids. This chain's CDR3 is CASSLSGASGANVLTF. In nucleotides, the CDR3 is TGCGCCAGCAGCTTGTCAGGGGCGTCTGGGGCCAACGTCCTGACTTTC.

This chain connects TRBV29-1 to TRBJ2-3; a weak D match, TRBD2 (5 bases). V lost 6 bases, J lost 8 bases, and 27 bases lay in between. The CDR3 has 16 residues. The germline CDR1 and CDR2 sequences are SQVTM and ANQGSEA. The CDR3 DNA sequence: TGCAGCGTCCCCGAAGAAGCGGTGTACGGGTTTGGTACGCAGTATTTT. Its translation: CSVPEEAVYGFGTQYF.

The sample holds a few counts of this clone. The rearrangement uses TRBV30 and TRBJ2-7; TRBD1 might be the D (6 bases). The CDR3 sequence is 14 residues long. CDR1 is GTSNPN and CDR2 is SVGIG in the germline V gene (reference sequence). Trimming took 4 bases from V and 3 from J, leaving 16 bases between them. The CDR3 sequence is CAWTTAGESYEQYF. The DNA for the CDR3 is TGTGCCTGGACTACAGCAGGGGAAAGCTACGAGCAGTACTTC.

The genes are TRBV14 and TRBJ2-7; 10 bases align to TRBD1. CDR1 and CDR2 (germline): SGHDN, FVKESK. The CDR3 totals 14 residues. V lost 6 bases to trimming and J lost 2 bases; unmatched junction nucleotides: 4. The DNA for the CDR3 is TGTGCCAGCAGGGAGACAGGGGGCACCTACGAGCAGTACTTC. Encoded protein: CASRETGGTYEQYF.

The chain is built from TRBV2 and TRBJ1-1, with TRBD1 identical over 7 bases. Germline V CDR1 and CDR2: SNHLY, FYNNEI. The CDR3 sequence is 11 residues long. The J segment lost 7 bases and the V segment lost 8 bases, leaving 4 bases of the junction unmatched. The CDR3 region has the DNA TGTGCCAGCGTGTGGGACAGTGAAGCTTTCTTT. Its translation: CASVWDSEAFF.